This T cell receptor beta chain stems from a study of shared clonotypes between healthy human individuals. Sorted-subset replicate PCRs used approximately 180 ng of genomic DNA. This amount corresponded to tens of thousands of T cell genomes. Method: immunoSEQ multiplex PCR; TCRdb's copy keeps in-frame clones and lacks some. The sample lists over a million clones, roughly 80% occurring once. With 9 bases removed from V and 0 bases from J, the gap between germline ends came to 6 bases. Germline V gives CDR1 LNHDA, CDR2 SQIVND (reference sequence). The CDR3 is 12 residues long. Among the donors, all were Caucasian adults who lived in Nashville, Tennessee. The investigators split CD4+ cells into a CD45RA+ naive subset and a CD45RA-negative memory subset.

V and J are TRBV19 and TRBJ2-4; D gene uncertain. Sequenced material: memory CD4+ T cells sorted from blood. Subset in this sample: CD45RA-negative fraction. This clonotype was obtained from a man aged 18 to 30 in good health. The CDR3 coding sequence is TGTGCCAGAAAGATAGCCAAAAACATTCAGTACTTC. This translates into CARKIAKNIQYF.